These 14 T cell receptor beta chains originate from one sample sequenced in a study of response to subunit inactivated influenza vaccine. TCRdb fed the RT-PCR reads into MiXCR, producing one record per CDR3 protein. The sample yields around 200,000 distinct CDR3 sequences, about an eighth seen once. The specimen comprised CD8+ T cells sorted from PBMCs, sampled 5 days after vaccination. The receptors originated from a man aged 50 to 60 who received an inactivated influenza vaccine.

This clonotype was observed a few times. The V gene is TRBV6-2 or TRBV6-3, the J gene TRBJ2-1; tentative D call: TRBD2 (5 bases). Germline assignment: CDR1 MNHEY and CDR2 SVGEGT. This CDR3 spans 13 amino acids. With 2 bases removed from V and 8 bases from J, the gap between germline ends came to 10 bases. In DNA form, the CDR3 reads TGTGCCAGCAGTTACGTGGGAGTCGATGAGCAGTTCTTC. Translation gives CASSYVGVDEQFF.

This clonotype showed up just a few times. This rearrangement joins TRBV15 to TRBJ1-1; TRBD1 aligns across 7 bases. The ends lost 4 bases at V and 7 bases at J; junction bases unmatched: 21. Germline CDR1 is LNHNV and CDR2 is YYDKDF (reference sequence). This CDR3 has 18 residues. DNA for the CDR3: TGTGCCACCAGCACCGGCCCCGGTACAGGGGCGAGAATCGATGAAGCTTTCTTT. Its protein product is CATSTGPGTGARIDEAFF.

This clonotype has ten or more counts. Here the CDR3 reads CASSSHISGADTQYF. In DNA, the CDR3 is TGTGCCAGCAGTTCACATATAAGCGGGGCAGATACGCAGTATTTT. The genes are TRBV6-5 and TRBJ2-3, with 7 bases that match TRBD2. The germline CDR1 and CDR2 sequences are MNHEY and SVGAGI. V dropped 4 bases and J dropped 4; count of bases not matched to a gene: 8. This CDR3 is 15 amino acids long.

This clonotype was counted ten times or more. The chain has TRBV13 and TRBJ1-2; 8 bases align to TRBD1. This CDR3 is built from 15 residues. CDR1 is PRHDT and CDR2 is FYEKMQ in the germline V gene (reference sequence). Unmatched junction bases numbered 9, after V lost 5 bases and J lost 4 bases. CDR3 in DNA: TGTGCCAGCAGCACCGGTAGACAGGGGTTCTATGGCTACACCTTC. It encodes CASSTGRQGFYGYTF.

This clonotype was counted a few times. This rearrangement joins TRBV7-6 to TRBJ2-1; 7 positions agree with TRBD2. In germline, CDR1 is SGHVS, CDR2 FNYEAQ. The junction had 12 bases not matched to a gene; V was cut back by 4 bases and J by 6 bases. This CDR3 region has 16 residues. CDR3 DNA sequence: TGTGCCAGCAGCTACAATGTCCGCGGGAGTCGCAATGAGCAGTTCTTC. Translation gives CASSYNVRGSRNEQFF.

The rearrangement uses TRBV12-3 or TRBV12-4 and TRBJ1-1; 9 nucleotides match TRBD1. Trimming at V came to 5 bases and at J to 6 bases, leaving 10 bases not matched to a gene. The CDR3 length is 15 residues. The CDR3: CASSPIGTGRSEAFF. In nucleotides, the CDR3 is TGTGCCAGCAGTCCAATCGGGACAGGGAGATCTGAAGCTTTCTTT.

This clonotype was seen a handful of times. The chain employs TRBV6-2 or TRBV6-3 and TRBJ2-3; 10 bases are a match to TRBD2. J gave up 3 bases and V 8 bases, and 5 bases lay outside the gene matches. The CDR3 spans 14 residues. The germline V gene encodes CDR1 MNHEY and CDR2 SVGEGT. DNA of the CDR3: TGTGCCAGCGGCTTAGCGGGAGGAACAGATACGCAGTATTTT. Protein: CASGLAGGTDTQYF.

This clonotype occurred many times. The rearrangement links TRBV4-1 to TRBJ2-2; D is ambiguous. V was pared by 3 bases and J by 2 bases, with 1 base between. The CDR3 totals 12 residues. From germline, CDR1 is MGHRA and CDR2 YSYEKL. The CDR3 protein is CASSHNTGELFF. The DNA of the CDR3 is TGCGCCAGCAGCCATAACACCGGGGAGCTGTTTTTT.

This clonotype was found many times. The chain couples TRBV27 to TRBJ2-7; perhaps TRBD2 as D (6 bases). The V end was cut by 5 bases, the J end by 0 bases, with 14 bases between. Germline loops: CDR1 MNHEY, CDR2 SMNVEV (reference sequence). The CDR3 sequence is 15 residues long. The CDR3 loop reads CASSPDSGPSYEQYF. The CDR3 DNA reads as TGTGCCAGCAGTCCAGATAGCGGACCCTCCTACGAGCAGTACTTC.

This clonotype was recorded at least ten times. The chain combines TRBV12-3 or TRBV12-4 with TRBJ2-1; a weak D match, TRBD1 (5 bases). Deletions cut 6 bases from V and 3 bases from J, with 12 bases between. The CDR3 sequence is 14 residues long. In DNA form, the CDR3 reads TGTGCCAGCAGCATCCCAGACAGCTACAATGAGCAGTTCTTC. This encodes CASSIPDSYNEQFF.

The rearrangement joins TRBV4-1 to TRBJ2-7, with D hard to call. Trimming stripped 3 bases from V and 3 bases from J, with 6 bases between. The CDR3 has 12 amino acids. Germline V lookup: CDR1 MGHRA, CDR2 YSYEKL. CDR3 protein: CASSQLGYEQYF. The CDR3 nucleotides read TGCGCCAGCAGCCAGTTGGGCTACGAGCAGTACTTC.

V is TRBV14 and J is TRBJ2-3, with D uncertain. This CDR3 spans 13 amino acids. V dropped 4 bases and J dropped 0 bases, with 5 bases sitting between them. In germline, CDR1 is SGHDN, CDR2 FVKESK. The CDR3 DNA is TGTGCCAGCAGCCTTATCAGCACAGATACGCAGTATTTT. It specifies CASSLISTDTQYF.

This clonotype was seen a handful of times. The genes are TRBV11-2 and TRBJ2-3; weak D call: TRBD1 (6 bases). V shed 6 bases and J shed 5 bases, with 12 bases lying between them. The CDR3 is 13 residues long. Germline V CDR1 and CDR2: SGHAT, FQNNGV. CDR3 nucleotides: TGTGCCAGCAGGTGGACAGATAAAGATACGCAGTATTTT. Protein product: CASRWTDKDTQYF.

Ten or more counts support this clonotype. The chain is built from TRBV6-2 or TRBV6-3 and TRBJ2-7; TRBD2 is a possible D gene (6 bases). The germline V and J ends were trimmed by 2 bases and 4 bases, with 15 bases remaining between them. The CDR3 has 15 residues. The V gene's germline CDR1 is MNHEY and CDR2 SVGEGT. In nucleotides, the CDR3 is TGTGCCAGCAGTTACACGCGGGAAGAGGCTTACGAGCAGTACTTC. It translates to CASSYTREEAYEQYF.